The 32 T cell receptor beta chains below all came from one sample that was sequenced in a study of human T cells and chemical hapten exposure. A single record per CDR3 protein comes from TCRdb applying MiXCR to the RACE reads. The table shows 96,000 or so distinct CDR3 sequences, with about 9% occurring only once. Time point in this sample: patch test 2, 6 weeks after DPC sensitization. The treatment here: therapeutic diphenylcyclopropenone sensitization with weekly scalp DPC. Specimen: whole blood, collected in connection with sensitization to the hapten diphenylcyclopropenone (DPC). The receptors come from a woman aged 40 to 49 with alopecia areata. Some clones in this sample may be carry-over from other donors' samples.

This sequence joins TRBV7-9 and TRBJ2-1; TRBD2 matches 8 bases. The J segment lost 7 bases and the V segment lost 3 bases, leaving 8 bases of the junction unmatched. Looked up from germline, CDR1 is SEHNR and CDR2 is FQNEAQ (reference sequence). There are 15 residues in the CDR3. The CDR3 coding sequence is TGTGCCAGCAGCTTGGGTAGCGGGATAACGAATGAGCAGTTCTTC. Translated: CASSLGSGITNEQFF.

The chain is built from TRBV18 and TRBJ1-5; 9 bases match TRBD1. Germline loops: CDR1 KGHSH, CDR2 LQKENI. The junction had 2 bases not matched to a gene; V was cut back by 3 bases and J by 2 bases. CDR3 size: 15 residues. The CDR3, as DNA: TGTGCCAGCTCACCCTGGACAGGGGGCAATCAGCCCCAGCATTTT. As protein: CASSPWTGGNQPQHF.

The table lists this clonotype with a few counts. The V and J genes are TRBV6-2 or TRBV6-3 and TRBJ1-5, with D possibly matching TRBD1 (6 bases). CDR3 length: 15 amino acids. Germline loops: CDR1 MNHEY, CDR2 SVGEGT. The V end lost 6 bases, the J end lost 6 bases, and 18 bases lay between the germline ends. The CDR3, as DNA: TGTGCCAGCAGCCCCCATGTGGGAGGGGGTCAGCCCCAGCATTTT. It codes for CASSPHVGGGQPQHF.

This clonotype has at least ten counts. The chain uses TRBV29-1 and TRBJ2-7, with TRBD1 as a possible D gene (5 bases). The CDR3 totals 12 residues. V lost 4 bases and J lost 3, with 10 bases in between. Germline V gene data show CDR1 as SQVTM and CDR2 as ANQGSEA. CDR3 nucleotide sequence: TGCAGCGTTGGGGGCCGCGGCTACGAGCAGTACTTC. As protein: CSVGGRGYEQYF.

This clonotype was observed many times. The gene calls are TRBV2 and TRBJ1-2; 9 bases are a match to TRBD1. Germline values: CDR1 SNHLY, CDR2 FYNNEI. This CDR3 comprises 13 residues. The V segment lost 3 bases and the J segment 10 bases; nucleotides outside the gene matches: 6. The CDR3: CASSDTGGRDYTF. The CDR3 DNA follows: TGTGCCAGCAGTGACACAGGGGGCCGCGACTACACCTTC.

The table lists this clonotype with a few counts. The chain is built from TRBV10-3 and TRBJ1-6, with TRBD1 matching 7 bases. The trim removed 3 bases at V and 9 bases at J, leaving 8 bases unmatched. This CDR3 is 15 amino acids long. CDR1 ENHRY and CDR2 SYGVKD come from the germline V gene. CDR3 DNA sequence: TGTGCCATCAGTGATGGACAGGTCGGCTCTTCACCCCTCCACTTT. As protein: CAISDGQVGSSPLHF.

In its sample, this clonotype was seen many times. The rearrangement joins TRBV5-1 to TRBJ2-1; D unclear. The V and J ends lost 0 bases and 9 bases respectively, with 19 bases between them. Germline assignment: CDR1 SGHRS and CDR2 YFSETQ. This CDR3 comprises 16 residues. CDR3 in DNA: TGCGCCAGCAGCTTGGCCCAGATCTTCTCCGGGCGTGAGCAGTTCTTC. It codes for CASSLAQIFSGREQFF.

This clonotype was counted many times. The gene calls are TRBV5-4 and TRBJ2-1; 7 bases are shared with TRBD2. With V trimmed by 5 bases and J by 3 bases, 2 bases remained unmatched. This CDR3 region has 13 residues. The germline CDR1 and CDR2 sequences are SGHNT and YYREEE (reference sequence). The CDR3 is CASSRDYYNEQFF. The CDR3 DNA reads TGTGCCAGCAGTCGGGACTACTACAATGAGCAGTTCTTC.

This clonotype was observed at least ten times. This chain links TRBV7-8 with TRBJ1-1; D not resolved. CDR1 is SGHVS and CDR2 is FQNEAQ in the germline V gene. V dropped 5 bases and J dropped 0 bases, with 7 bases sitting between them. The CDR3 is made up of 13 amino acids. CDR3 in amino acids: CASSPQLNTEAFF. CDR3 DNA sequence: TGTGCCAGCAGCCCTCAGCTGAACACTGAAGCTTTCTTT.

The V gene is TRBV6-9, the J gene TRBJ2-5; TRBD1 or TRBD2 may be the D gene (6 bases each). Germline V lookup: CDR1 MNHGY, CDR2 SVAAGI. The ends were cut back, 11 bases at V and 5 bases at J, with 15 bases in the middle. CDR3 size: 12 residues. In nucleotides, the CDR3 is TGTGCCTCCCAAAGGGGGGCGGAGACCCAGTACTTC. This gives the protein CASQRGAETQYF.

This clonotype came up many times. The V and J genes are TRBV11-2 and TRBJ2-1; D is possibly TRBD1 (5 bases). The V end was cut by 6 bases, the J end by 8 bases, with 11 bases between. The CDR3 covers 12 residues. Germline V gene lookup returns CDR1 SGHAT and CDR2 FQNNGV. The chain's CDR3 is CASRRVTDEQFF. CDR3 sequence (DNA): TGTGCCAGCAGACGCGTGACAGATGAGCAGTTCTTC.

The chain joins TRBV7-3 to TRBJ2-1, with D perhaps being TRBD1 or TRBD2 (6 bases each). CDR3 length equals 16 residues. Germline V gives CDR1 SGHTA, CDR2 FQGTGA. V was trimmed by 0 bases and J by 3 bases, leaving 12 bases between them. DNA for the CDR3: TGTGCCAGCAGCTTAACGTCGGGGGCGCGCTACAATGAGCAGTTCTTC. Its translation: CASSLTSGARYNEQFF.

There are many counts of this clonotype. The rearrangement joins TRBV4-1 to TRBJ1-6, with D unclear. CDR3 length: 16 residues. V gave up 0 bases and J gave up 7 bases, with 13 bases separating them. Germline V gene data show CDR1 as MGHRA and CDR2 as YSYEKL. CDR3 amino acids: CASSQDEAFGNSPLHF. DNA of the CDR3: TGCGCCAGCAGCCAAGATGAGGCATTCGGGAATTCACCCCTCCACTTT.

This clonotype showed up just a few times. The genes are TRBV4-1 and TRBJ2-7, with TRBD2 identical over 11 bases. This CDR3 region has 18 residues. The V and J ends lost 4 bases and 0 bases, in that order; junction bases with no gene match: 11. Germline values: CDR1 MGHRA, CDR2 YSYEKL. The CDR3 spells CASSLIPGLAVHSYEQYF. The DNA for the CDR3 is TGCGCCAGCAGCCTAATCCCGGGACTAGCGGTCCACTCCTACGAGCAGTACTTC.

In its sample, this clonotype was seen many times. CDR3 in amino acids: CSVVTSGRETQYF. CDR3 DNA: TGCAGCGTGGTGACTAGCGGGAGGGAGACCCAGTACTTC. V gene TRBV29-1 combines with J gene TRBJ2-5; 13 nucleotides match TRBD2. The CDR3 loop spans 13 amino acids. Germline CDR1 and CDR2: SQVTM and ANQGSEA. Trimming cost V 6 bases and J 5 bases; bases outside gene matches: 3.

The table lists this clonotype with a few counts. The chain uses TRBV7-2 and TRBJ2-3, with D perhaps matching TRBD2 (5 bases). Trimming cost V 5 bases and J 1 base, with 19 bases left between them. The CDR3 sequence is 17 residues long. The germline gives CDR1 SGHTA, CDR2 FQGNSA. CDR3 coding DNA: TGTGCCAGCAGCCCGTACGACTATTCTATGGGCACAGATACGCAGTATTTT. Protein: CASSPYDYSMGTDTQYF.

This clonotype has at least ten counts. Here the CDR3 DNA reads TGCAGTGCTAGAGATAGTGGGAGAGAAGGAACCTACGAGCAGTACTTC. It translates to CSARDSGREGTYEQYF. The chain is built from TRBV20-1 and TRBJ2-7; a possible D gene is TRBD2 (5 bases). The CDR3 extends over 16 amino acids. Germline values: CDR1 DFQATT, CDR2 SNEGSKA (reference sequence). Trimming stripped 0 bases from V and 2 bases from J, with 17 bases between.

The rearrangement uses TRBV18 and TRBJ2-3, with D unresolved. The CDR3 contains 14 residues. The V gene's germline CDR1 is KGHSH and CDR2 LQKENI. V was cut by 2 bases and J by 1 base, with 7 bases left in between. The CDR3 sequence: CASSPSLGTDTQYF. The CDR3 region has the DNA TGTGCCAGCTCACCATCACTGGGCACAGATACGCAGTATTTT.

The table lists this clonotype with many counts. The chain combines TRBV6-1 with TRBJ2-5; possible D gene TRBD2, 5 bases. V lost 3 bases and J 3 bases, leaving 11 bases between the germline ends. This CDR3 spans 14 amino acids. Germline V CDR1 and CDR2: MNHNS, SASEGT. The CDR3 region is CASSEVLGKETQYF. The DNA for the CDR3 is TGTGCCAGCAGTGAGGTACTAGGAAAAGAGACCCAGTACTTC.

The rearrangement joins TRBV11-2 to TRBJ2-5, with D perhaps matching TRBD2 (6 bases). The CDR3 runs to 16 residues. Trimming pared 3 bases from V and 5 bases from J, leaving 19 bases between. CDR1 is SGHAT and CDR2 is FQNNGV in the germline V gene. The CDR3 sequence is CASSLLPTQEGETQYF. DNA of the CDR3: TGTGCCAGCAGCTTGCTACCGACACAGGAGGGTGAGACCCAGTACTTC.

The V gene is TRBV7-2, the J gene TRBJ2-3, with a possible D match to TRBD2 (5 bases). CDR1 is SGHTA, CDR2 FQGNSA, per germline. There are 13 residues in the CDR3. V shed 3 bases and J shed 6 bases, with 10 bases lying between them. CDR3 in DNA: TGTGCCAGCAGCTTGGCGCGGGTCGATACGCAGTATTTT. Protein sequence: CASSLARVDTQYF.

Ten or more counts support this clonotype. The V and J genes are TRBV6-5 and TRBJ2-5; 7 bases map to TRBD2. The CDR3 spans 13 residues. With V trimmed by 5 bases and J by 6 bases, 6 bases remained unmatched. Germline CDR1 MNHEY, CDR2 SVGAGI. CDR3 in amino acids: CASSRTRAQTQYF. The CDR3 DNA follows: TGTGCCAGCAGTCGGACTAGAGCCCAGACCCAGTACTTC.

This clonotype was observed a handful of times. This chain joins TRBV4-2 and TRBJ2-7; 7 bases line up with TRBD1. This CDR3 is 16 amino acids long. Losses at the gene ends were 0 bases for V and 2 bases for J; bases not matched to a gene: 7. The germline V gene encodes CDR1 LGHNA and CDR2 YNFKEQ. The CDR3 sequence: CASSQEQGTNTYEQYF. CDR3 DNA sequence: TGTGCCAGCAGCCAAGAACAGGGGACGAATACCTACGAGCAGTACTTC.

V is TRBV7-3 and J is TRBJ1-1, with D unclear. V was clipped by 3 bases and J by 3 bases, with 8 bases between them. Per the germline V gene, CDR1 is SGHTA and CDR2 is FQGTGA. The CDR3 is 13 residues long. In DNA form, the CDR3 reads TGTGCCAGCAGCTTGTACGGCTACACTGAAGCTTTCTTT. This translates into CASSLYGYTEAFF.

The chain is built from TRBV6-5 and TRBJ2-7; a possible D gene is TRBD2 (5 bases). This CDR3 spans 16 amino acids. The germline V gene has CDR1 MNHEY and CDR2 SVGAGI. V lost 5 bases and J 0 bases, leaving 17 bases between the germline ends. The CDR3 DNA reads as TGTGCCAGCAGTAGCGGAGCACCACCGAGCTCCTACGAGCAGTACTTC. Its protein is CASSSGAPPSSYEQYF.

This clonotype has a count of ten or more. The chain has TRBV24-1 and TRBJ1-2; 8 nucleotides agree with TRBD1. The V segment lost 3 bases and the J segment 5 bases; nucleotides outside the gene matches: 7. The CDR3 length is 15 residues. Looked up from germline, CDR1 is KGHDR and CDR2 is SFDVKD. The CDR3 coding sequence is TGTGCCACCAGTGATCCCCGGACAGGGCCGTATGGCTACACCTTC. Encoded protein: CATSDPRTGPYGYTF.

Note on this clonotype: The junction and the germline gene differ at one end; a read error may be behind it. The chain uses TRBV28 and TRBJ1-5, with TRBD1 matching over 8 bases. Germline CDR1 and CDR2: MDHEN and SYDVKM. The CDR3 spans 12 residues. CDR3 in amino acids: CASSLSGQGKGF. The CDR3 DNA sequence: TGTGCCAGCAGTTTATCTGGACAGGGAAAGGGTTTT.

This clonotype occurred many times. The chain combines TRBV7-9 with TRBJ2-7; a possible D gene is TRBD2 (6 bases). This CDR3 comprises 15 residues. Per germline, CDR1 SEHNR and CDR2 FQNEAQ (reference sequence). V lost 0 bases and J lost 3, with 12 bases in between. CDR3 DNA: TGTGCCAGCAGCTTAGCGAGGGACTTACGCTACGAGCAGTACTTC. Amino acid sequence: CASSLARDLRYEQYF.

This clonotype occurred a few times. The chain has TRBV6-2 or TRBV6-3 and TRBJ2-7, with D unclear. V was cut by 4 bases and J by 7 bases, with 14 bases left in between. Per the germline V gene, CDR1 is MNHEY and CDR2 is SVGEGT. The CDR3 has 13 amino acids. The CDR3 is CASSLSPSNEQYF. In DNA, the CDR3 is TGTGCCAGCAGTTTATCTCCCTCGAATGAGCAGTACTTC.

This clonotype was picked up many times. The genes are TRBV20-1 and TRBJ2-7, with 11 bases matching TRBD2. Germline lookup yields CDR1 DFQATT and CDR2 SNEGSKA (reference sequence). The CDR3 contains 16 residues. The ends lost 5 bases at V and 3 bases at J; junction bases unmatched: 12. The CDR3 protein is CSAGSGRARTFYEQYF. For the CDR3, the DNA is TGCAGTGCTGGTAGCGGGAGGGCCCGAACCTTCTACGAGCAGTACTTC.

This clonotype occurred many times. The CDR3 DNA sequence: TGTGCCAGCAGCTTAGACGGGCGGGAGGGCCTGGATGAGCAGTTCTTC. This gives the protein CASSLDGREGLDEQFF. V and J are TRBV11-3 and TRBJ2-1; TRBD2 matches at 9 bases. In germline, CDR1 is SGHNT, CDR2 YENEEA. This CDR3 is 16 amino acids long. J was trimmed by 8 bases and V by 0 bases; bases with no gene match: 8.

This clonotype has at least ten counts. The chain recombines TRBV4-2 with TRBJ2-7; maybe TRBD1 (5 bases). The CDR3 spans 14 residues. The V end was cut by 1 base, the J end by 2 bases, with 9 bases between. Germline lookup yields CDR1 LGHNA and CDR2 YNFKEQ. The CDR3 nucleotides are TGTGCCAGCAGCCAAGGGGCCAGGGCCTACGAGCAGTACTTC. This gives the protein CASSQGARAYEQYF.